These 32 T cell receptor beta chains share one sample of origin, sequenced in a study of T cells in Graves' hyperthyroidism and ophthalmopathy. RNA transcripts served as the template for amplifying TCR beta CDR3 regions. A set of HTBI primers served as the primers for a first-round RT-PCR of the TCR CDR3. TCRdb processed the multiplex PCR reads anew with MiXCR; each CDR3 protein has one entry. The sample lists hundreds of thousands of distinct CDR3 sequences, about 20% occurring once. The sample consisted of blood. The receptors shown here come from a man aged 35-49 years with Graves' ophthalmopathy.

This clonotype was picked up many times. This sequence joins TRBV2 and TRBJ2-2; D ambiguous. This CDR3 is built from 14 residues. Trimming cost V 5 bases and J 5 bases, with 12 bases left between them. The germline V gene encodes CDR1 SNHLY and CDR2 FYNNEI. The CDR3 region is CASSQEGYTGELFF. The CDR3 DNA reads TGTGCCAGCAGTCAGGAAGGGTATACCGGGGAGCTGTTTTTT.

The chain recombines TRBV7-9 with TRBJ2-1, with TRBD1 identical over 12 bases. Trimming cost V 6 bases and J 7 bases; bases outside gene matches: 4. The CDR3 extends over 14 amino acids. Germline V gives CDR1 SEHNR, CDR2 FQNEAQ (reference sequence). CDR3 residues: CASRGTGGGNEQFF. Written as DNA, the CDR3 is TGTGCCAGCAGAGGGACAGGGGGCGGGAATGAGCAGTTCTTC.

The genes are TRBV10-3 and TRBJ2-2; the D gene is possibly TRBD1 (5 bases). The CDR3 length is 14 residues. Germline-derived CDR1 and CDR2 are ENHRY and SYGVKD. The V gene lost 4 bases and the J gene lost 3 bases, with 9 bases spanning the gap. The CDR3 reads CAISGDSYTGELFF. As DNA, the CDR3 is TGTGCCATCAGTGGTGACAGTTACACCGGGGAGCTGTTTTTT.

This rearrangement joins TRBV6-1 to TRBJ2-3; the match to TRBD2 covers 11 bases. The germline V gene encodes CDR1 MNHNS and CDR2 SASEGT. The CDR3 sequence is 16 residues long. With V trimmed by 5 bases and J by 8 bases, 12 bases remained unmatched. CDR3 sequence: CASSPRVLAGALTQYF. The DNA for the CDR3 is TGTGCCAGCAGTCCCAGGGTACTAGCGGGGGCCCTTACGCAGTATTTT.

There are a few counts of this clonotype. The rearrangement uses TRBV6-2 or TRBV6-3 and TRBJ2-2; TRBD1 might be the D (5 bases). Germline-derived CDR1 and CDR2 are MNHEY and SVGEGT. Trimming cost V 6 bases and J 3 bases, with 17 bases left between them. The CDR3 extends over 16 amino acids. The CDR3 loop is CASSKRPPQDTGELFF. The CDR3 nucleotides read TGTGCCAGCAGCAAGAGGCCCCCACAGGACACCGGGGAGCTGTTTTTT.

The chain links TRBV11-2 to TRBJ2-1; 10 nucleotides align to TRBD2. The trim removed 1 base at V and 2 bases at J, leaving 8 bases unmatched. Germline V gene sequence: CDR1 SGHAT, CDR2 FQNNGV. This CDR3 has 18 amino acids. CDR3 sequence reads: CASSLVRLAGTPYNEQFF. CDR3 bases: TGTGCCAGCAGCTTAGTTCGACTAGCGGGCACCCCCTACAATGAGCAGTTCTTC.

In its sample, this clonotype was seen many times. The V call is TRBV3-1, the J call TRBJ2-3; D uncertain. CDR1 and CDR2 (germline): LGHDT, YNNKEL (reference sequence). The V gene lost 4 bases and the J gene lost 2 bases, with 10 bases spanning the gap. The CDR3 length is 14 residues. The CDR3 protein is CASSPLRITDTQYF. Here the CDR3 DNA reads TGTGCCAGCAGCCCCCTCCGGATCACAGATACGCAGTATTTT.

This clonotype is a singleton in its sample. The chain has TRBV4-1 and TRBJ2-1; TRBD1 is a possible D gene (6 bases). The CDR3 spans 13 residues. The germline V gene encodes CDR1 MGHRA and CDR2 YSYEKL. Trimming cost V 4 bases and J 6 bases, with 10 bases left between them. In DNA, the CDR3 is TGCGCCAGCAGCCTGGGGGCTAGCAATGAGCAGTTCTTC. Its translation is CASSLGASNEQFF.

The rearrangement joins TRBV10-3 to TRBJ2-1; unclear D gene. V lost 5 bases and J lost 1, with 9 bases in between. The CDR3 is made up of 14 amino acids. CDR1 and CDR2 from the germline V gene are ENHRY and SYGVKD. Here the CDR3 DNA reads TGTGCCATCAGTCCCGATCGGTCCTACAATGAGCAGTTCTTC. It specifies CAISPDRSYNEQFF.

This clonotype was counted a few times. V and J are TRBV10-3 and TRBJ2-7; D is unclear. The CDR3 is made up of 14 amino acids. The germline V gene has CDR1 ENHRY and CDR2 SYGVKD. V was shortened by 0 bases and J by 3 bases, with 9 bases between the two germline ends. CDR3 region: CAISESGILYEQYF. Here the CDR3 DNA reads TGTGCCATCAGTGAGTCCGGCATCCTCTACGAGCAGTACTTC.

This chain joins TRBV15 and TRBJ1-4, with D uncertain. The germline V gene has CDR1 LNHNV and CDR2 YYDKDF (reference sequence). The CDR3 has 14 amino acids. Trimming removed 4 bases from V and 1 base from J, with 7 bases in between. CDR3 nucleotide sequence: TGTGCCACCAGCATCGGTGGAACTAATGAAAAACTGTTTTTT. Residues: CATSIGGTNEKLFF.

This clonotype has just a few counts. The rearrangement links TRBV18 to TRBJ2-2; possible D gene TRBD1, 6 bases. The germline gives CDR1 KGHSH, CDR2 LQKENI. CDR3 size: 16 residues. With 3 bases removed from V and 7 bases from J, the gap between germline ends came to 18 bases. For the CDR3, the DNA is TGTGCCAGCTCACCCGGACAGCTCAGAGGAGGCGGGGAGCTGTTTTTT. It is translated as CASSPGQLRGGGELFF. Combining the CDR3 with reference TRBV18 and TRBJ2-2 gives the whole variable domain NAGVMQNPRHLVRRRGQEARLRCSPMKGHSHVYWYRQLPEEGLKFMVYLQKENIIDESGMPKERFSAEFPKEGPSILRIQQVVRGDSAAYFCASSPGQLRGGGELFFGEGSRLTVL.

This clonotype came up many times. This chain links TRBV7-9 with TRBJ2-2; TRBD1 is a possible D gene (5 bases). Looked up from germline, CDR1 is SEHNR and CDR2 is FQNEAQ (reference sequence). CDR3 length equals 14 residues. V lost 0 bases, J lost 5 bases, and 7 bases lay in between. The CDR3 sequence is CASSLASGTGELFF. The CDR3 DNA sequence: TGTGCCAGCAGCTTAGCATCAGGGACCGGGGAGCTGTTTTTT.

This clonotype was observed at least ten times. DNA of the CDR3: TGTGCCAGCAGATCAAGGGGGGTTTATAATTCACCCCTCCACTTT. Translated, it gives CASRSRGVYNSPLHF. The V gene is TRBV7-3, the J gene TRBJ1-6; the D gene is possibly TRBD1 (6 bases). The V gene lost 6 bases and the J gene lost 4 bases, with 13 bases spanning the gap. Germline V CDR1 and CDR2: SGHTA, FQGTGA. This CDR3 is built from 15 residues.

This clonotype was counted ten times or more. This rearrangement joins TRBV5-1 to TRBJ1-2; D perhaps matches TRBD1 (5 bases). V lost 4 bases and J lost 1, with 14 bases in between. Germline assignment: CDR1 SGHRS and CDR2 YFSETQ. The CDR3 length is 15 residues. The CDR3 loop is CASSIRTGDNYGYTF. The DNA of the CDR3 is TGCGCCAGCAGCATCAGGACGGGGGATAACTATGGCTACACCTTC. Combining the CDR3 with reference TRBV5-1 and TRBJ1-2 gives the whole variable domain KAGVTQTPRYLIKTRGQQVTLSCSPISGHRSVSWYQQTPGQGLQFLFEYFSETQRNKGNFPGRFSGRQFSNSRSEMNVSTLELGDSALYLCASSIRTGDNYGYTFGSGTRLTVV.

The chain uses TRBV18 and TRBJ1-3; D remains ambiguous. The V and J ends lost 6 bases and 3 bases respectively, with 18 bases between them. The length of the CDR3 is 16 residues. CDR1 KGHSH and CDR2 LQKENI come from the germline V gene. The CDR3 nucleotides are TGTGCCAGCTCCCCCAGCTCGGGAGGGAGTGGAAACACCATATATTTT. As protein: CASSPSSGGSGNTIYF.

The rearrangement uses TRBV7-8 and TRBJ2-2, with 8 bases that match TRBD1. From germline, CDR1 is SGHVS and CDR2 FQNEAQ. The CDR3 contains 17 residues. V shed 6 bases, J shed 4 bases, and the junction held 13 bases outside the gene matches. The DNA for the CDR3 is TGTGCCAGCAGATACCCAGAGACAGGGGCGGGCACCGGGGAGCTGTTTTTT. Translating it yields CASRYPETGAGTGELFF.

CDR3 in DNA: TGCAGTGCTAGGGCGGGGGCGGGAGATCAGCCCCAGCATTTT. Its translation: CSARAGAGDQPQHF. The V call is TRBV20-1, the J call TRBJ1-5, with D possibly TRBD1 on 6 matching bases. The germline CDR1 and CDR2 sequences are DFQATT and SNEGSKA (reference sequence). V was cut by 3 bases and J by 5 bases, with 14 bases left in between. The CDR3 has 14 amino acids.

This rearrangement joins TRBV6-4 to TRBJ2-3, with TRBD2 matching over 7 bases. The V segment lost 0 bases and the J segment 1 base; nucleotides outside the gene matches: 4. The CDR3 covers 16 residues. Germline assignment: CDR1 MRHNA and CDR2 SNTAGT. The CDR3 sequence: CASSDSAGAGTDTQYF. The DNA for the CDR3 is TGTGCCAGCAGTGACTCGGCGGGAGCGGGCACAGATACGCAGTATTTT.

This chain links TRBV4-2 with TRBJ1-4; TRBD1 matches at 9 bases. Germline V lookup: CDR1 LGHNA, CDR2 YNFKEQ. This CDR3 has 13 residues. V lost 7 bases, J lost 7 bases, and 4 bases stayed unmatched. CDR3 protein: CASNRDRVEKLFF. Written as DNA, the CDR3 is TGTGCCAGCAACCGGGACAGGGTTGAAAAACTGTTTTTT.

This clonotype was counted only a few times. A read error may produce the germline difference seen at one junction end. The chain is built from TRBV4-2 and TRBJ1-3; D possibly corresponds to TRBD1 (5 bases). CDR1 is LGHNA, CDR2 YNFKEQ, per germline. The CDR3 length is 17 residues. CDR3 DNA: TGTGCCAGCAGCCAAGATCGCCGGGGGGACTCTGGAAACACCACATATTTT. Translated, it gives CASSQDRRGDSGNTTYF.

This clonotype came up a few times. This sequence joins TRBV19 and TRBJ1-5; 10 positions match TRBD1. The germline CDR1 and CDR2 sequences are LNHDA and SQIVND (reference sequence). Trimming removed 4 bases from V and 6 bases from J; junction bases left unmatched: 6. This CDR3 has 15 residues. Here the CDR3 reads CASSTRQGAGQPQHF. The CDR3 DNA is TGTGCCAGTAGTACAAGACAGGGGGCAGGTCAGCCCCAGCATTTT.

A few counts support this clonotype. The chain uses TRBV29-1 and TRBJ2-7, with D perhaps given as TRBD1 or TRBD2 (6 bases each). With 4 bases removed from V and 0 bases from J, the gap between germline ends came to 13 bases. Germline CDR1 SQVTM, CDR2 ANQGSEA. The CDR3 consists of 14 residues. This CDR3 reads CSVAGAQGSYEQYF. The CDR3 DNA follows: TGCAGCGTTGCGGGGGCGCAAGGCTCCTACGAGCAGTACTTC.

This clonotype was seen a few times. V is TRBV27 and J is TRBJ2-5; D gene ambiguous. Per germline, CDR1 MNHEY and CDR2 SMNVEV (reference sequence). Trimming cost V 6 bases and J 1 base, with 6 bases left between them. This CDR3 comprises 12 residues. CDR3 loop: CASRDPQETQYF. DNA for the CDR3: TGTGCCAGCAGGGACCCCCAAGAGACCCAGTACTTC.

There are a few counts of this clonotype. The chain carries TRBV5-1 and TRBJ1-2, with TRBD1 matching over 9 bases. The CDR3 length is 14 residues. CDR1 and CDR2 (germline): SGHRS, YFSETQ. V lost 3 bases to trimming and J lost 8 bases; unmatched junction nucleotides: 8. The CDR3 here is CASSSARQGGGYTF. CDR3 in DNA: TGCGCCAGCAGCTCCGCAAGACAGGGGGGAGGCTACACCTTC. Using reference TRBV5-1 and TRBJ1-2 for the parts outside the CDR3, the full variable domain is KAGVTQTPRYLIKTRGQQVTLSCSPISGHRSVSWYQQTPGQGLQFLFEYFSETQRNKGNFPGRFSGRQFSNSRSEMNVSTLELGDSALYLCASSSARQGGGYTFGSGTRLTVV.

Only a few counts were recorded for this clonotype. The chain uses TRBV6-2 or TRBV6-3 and TRBJ2-1, with 11 bases identical to TRBD2. V lost 7 bases and J lost 6; bases outside the gene matches: 8. Germline V gene lookup returns CDR1 MNHEY and CDR2 SVGEGT. This CDR3 is built from 15 residues. This CDR3 reads CASTNPSGRSNEQFF. The DNA of the CDR3 is TGTGCCAGCACCAACCCTAGCGGGAGGAGCAATGAGCAGTTCTTC.

This chain joins TRBV5-4 and TRBJ2-7; 12 nucleotides agree with TRBD1. The CDR3 contains 15 residues. The J segment lost 6 bases and the V segment lost 2 bases, leaving 6 bases of the junction unmatched. Germline loops: CDR1 SGHNT, CDR2 YYREEE (reference sequence). The CDR3 sequence is CASSFAGTGGAEQYF. The CDR3 DNA follows: TGTGCCAGCAGCTTCGCCGGGACAGGGGGCGCCGAGCAGTACTTC.

Regarding this clonotype: Compared with germline, one end of the junction differs, possibly owing to a read error. The V call is TRBV18, the J call TRBJ2-7; perhaps TRBD2 as D (6 bases). CDR1 is KGHSH and CDR2 is LQKENI in the germline V gene. The CDR3 extends over 13 amino acids. The CDR3 loop is CTSSPAGGYEQYF. The CDR3 bases are TGTACCAGCTCACCGGCTGGGGGGTACGAGCAGTACTTC.

This clonotype has only a few counts. The gene calls are TRBV4-2 and TRBJ2-1; no clear D gene. This CDR3 spans 13 amino acids. CDR1 is LGHNA and CDR2 is YNFKEQ in the germline V gene. Trimming cost V 3 bases and J 6 bases, with 9 bases left between them. The CDR3 sequence is CASSQGRANEQFF. The CDR3 coding sequence is TGTGCCAGCAGCCAGGGCCGGGCCAATGAGCAGTTCTTC.

This clonotype was seen a handful of times. V gene TRBV12-3 or TRBV12-4 combines with J gene TRBJ2-2; no firm D call. The CDR3 runs to 15 residues. V was clipped by 3 bases and J by 4 bases, with 12 bases between them. Written as DNA, the CDR3 is TGTGCCAGCAGTTTGGGCCGGATCCCCACCGGGGAGCTGTTTTTT. Translation gives CASSLGRIPTGELFF.

This clonotype was detected many times. The genes are TRBV12-3 or TRBV12-4 and TRBJ2-3; D ambiguous. The V and J ends lost 2 bases and 2 bases respectively, with 14 bases between them. The CDR3 length is 16 residues. CDR3 bases: TGTGCCAGCAGTTTATTTAGACTCACGCCCACAGATACGCAGTATTTT. Translated, it gives CASSLFRLTPTDTQYF.

This clonotype has just a few counts. The CDR3 region is CASSLIRQGDTEAFF. The DNA of the CDR3 is TGCGCCAGCAGCTTGATCCGGCAGGGGGACACTGAAGCTTTCTTT. The rearrangement uses TRBV5-1 and TRBJ1-1; 7 nucleotides align to TRBD1. The V segment lost 1 base and the J segment 3 bases; nucleotides outside the gene matches: 6. The CDR3 is made up of 15 amino acids. CDR1 and CDR2 (germline): SGHRS, YFSETQ.